This TCR beta chain is drawn from a study of T-cell reconstitution after alpha-beta-depleted transplantation in children. CDR1 and CDR2 (germline): MNHEY, SMNVEV (reference sequence). The CDR3 spans 18 residues. Trimming left V 6 bases short and J 0 bases short, with 23 bases between. Construction of the TCRbeta library involved unique molecular identifiers. TCRdb reprocessed the PCR reads via MiXCR and lists one record per CDR3 protein. The profile covers roughly 590,000 distinct CDR3 sequences, with approximately 16% appearing a single time and around 0.96% taken by the ten largest. The origin of this receptor is a human donor who donated a stem cell graft to a child with acute myeloid leukemia. The sequenced sample was PBMCs from the stem cell graft donor, obtained from the stem cell graft. The rearrangement links TRBV27 to TRBJ1-1, with a possible D match to TRBD1 (6 bases). Here the CDR3 DNA reads TGTGCCAGCAGCTCCCTCGCCGACAGGAGCCAAATGAACACTGAAGCTTTCTTT. Its protein product is CASSSLADRSQMNTEAFF.